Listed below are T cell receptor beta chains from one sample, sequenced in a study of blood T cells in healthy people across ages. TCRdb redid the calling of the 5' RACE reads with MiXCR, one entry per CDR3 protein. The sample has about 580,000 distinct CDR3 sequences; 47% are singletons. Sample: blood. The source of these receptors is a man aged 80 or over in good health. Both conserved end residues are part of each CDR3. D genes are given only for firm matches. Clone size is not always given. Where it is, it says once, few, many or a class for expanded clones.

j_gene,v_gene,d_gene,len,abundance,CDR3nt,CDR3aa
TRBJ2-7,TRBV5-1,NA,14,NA,TGCGCCAGCAGCCTCGGCCCTCAAAGCGACGAGCAGTACTTC,CASSLGPQSDEQYF
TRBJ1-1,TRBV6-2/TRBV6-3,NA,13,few,TGTGCCAGCAAGGGGCTGGGGAACACTGAAGCTTTCTTT,CASKGLGNTEAFF
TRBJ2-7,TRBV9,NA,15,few,TGTGCCAGCAGCGTAGCTGGCGACCTAACCTACGAGCAGTACTTC,CASSVAGDLTYEQYF
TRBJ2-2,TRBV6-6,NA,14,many,TGTGCCAGCAGTTACGAGGGTTGGACCGGGGAGCTGTTTTTT,CASSYEGWTGELFF
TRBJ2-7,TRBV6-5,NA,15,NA,TGCGCCAGCAGTTTGGCTGCCCGTTCCTACAATGAGCAGTACTTC,CASSLAARSYNEQYF
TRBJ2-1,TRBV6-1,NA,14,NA,TGTGCCAGCAGGGGGTCGCAATGGGGCAATGAGCAGTTCTTC,CASRGSQWGNEQFF
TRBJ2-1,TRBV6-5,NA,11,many,TGTGCCAGCAGTTTTAACAATGAGCAGTTCTTC,CASSFNNEQFF
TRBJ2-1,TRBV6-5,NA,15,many,TGTGCCAGCAGTTACGGCCCCGCCGGGCTAAATGAGCAGTTCTTC,CASSYGPAGLNEQFF
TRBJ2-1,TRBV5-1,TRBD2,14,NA,TGCGCCAGCAGCTTCCAGAGCGGGAGAGATGAGCAGTTCTTC,CASSFQSGRDEQFF
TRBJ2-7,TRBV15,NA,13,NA,TGTGCCACCAGCAGAGCTACAGATGCCGAGCAGTACTTC,CATSRATDAEQYF
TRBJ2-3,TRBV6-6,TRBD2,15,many,TGTGCCAGCAGTTATACTAGCGCCGGAGGCGATACGCAGTATTTT,CASSYTSAGGDTQYF
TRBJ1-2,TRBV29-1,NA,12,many,TGCAGCGTTGCTAGGGGGGCCTATGGCTACACCTTC,CSVARGAYGYTF
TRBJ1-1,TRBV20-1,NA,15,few,TGCAGTGCTAGAGCCGGGGGCGTCACCGGCACTGAAGCTTTCTTT,CSARAGGVTGTEAFF
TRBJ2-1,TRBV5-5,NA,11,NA,TGTGCCAGTAGTACAGTAAATGAGCAGTTCTTC,CASSTVNEQFF
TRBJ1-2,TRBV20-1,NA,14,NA,TGCAGTGCTAGACCGACAGCGAAAGACTATGGCTACACCTTC,CSARPTAKDYGYTF
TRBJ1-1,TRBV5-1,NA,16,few,TGCGCCAGCAGCCGCGGAGAAACAGGACCGAACACTGAAGCTTTCTTT,CASSRGETGPNTEAFF
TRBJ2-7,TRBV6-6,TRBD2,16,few,TGTGCCAGCAGAGTAACAGGACTAGCGAGAACTTTCGAGCAGTACTTC,CASRVTGLARTFEQYF
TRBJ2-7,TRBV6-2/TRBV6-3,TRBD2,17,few,TGTGCCAGCAGTTACTTGGGACTAGCGGAGAGCTCCTACGAGCAGTACTTC,CASSYLGLAESSYEQYF
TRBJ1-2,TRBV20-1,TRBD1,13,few,TGCAGTGCTGGTCGCGTATCGGACAGGTTTAGCACCTTC,CSAGRVSDRFSTF
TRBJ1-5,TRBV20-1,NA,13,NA,TGCAGTGCTGGCCTGGACAGCAATCAGCCCCAGCATTTT,CSAGLDSNQPQHF
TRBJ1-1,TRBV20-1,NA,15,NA,TGCAGTGCTACTGACAAGGGCCAAATGAACACTGAAGCTTTCTTT,CSATDKGQMNTEAFF
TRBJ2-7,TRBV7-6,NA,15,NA,TGTGCCAGCAGTTCTTCTTTGTTAGGCGTGGGGGAGCAGTACTTC,CASSSSLLGVGEQYF
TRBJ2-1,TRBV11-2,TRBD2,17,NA,TGTGCCAGCAGCCGATGGGCTGGCGGGAGATTCGACAATGAGCAGTTCTTC,CASSRWAGGRFDNEQFF
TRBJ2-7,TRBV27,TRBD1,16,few,TGTGCCAGCAGTTCAAGCGGTACAGGGGAACCCTACGAGCAGTACTTC,CASSSSGTGEPYEQYF
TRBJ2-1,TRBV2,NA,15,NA,TGTGCCAGCAGGACGGACTACCTTTCCTACAATGAGCAGTTCTTC,CASRTDYLSYNEQFF
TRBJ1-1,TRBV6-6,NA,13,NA,TGTGCCAGCAGTGACGAGGCGGGCACTGAAGCTTTCTTT,CASSDEAGTEAFF
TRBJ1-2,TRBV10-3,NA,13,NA,TGTGCTATCAGTAGAAGGGATGGGGATGGCTACACCTTC,CAISRRDGDGYTF
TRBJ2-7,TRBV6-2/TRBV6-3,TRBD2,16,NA,TGTGCCAGCAGTTACTCGACACGGACTAGCGGGAGCGAGCAGTACTTC,CASSYSTRTSGSEQYF
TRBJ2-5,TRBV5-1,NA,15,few,TGCGCCAGCAGCTTGGTCAATGCAGAGGACGAGACCCAGTACTTC,CASSLVNAEDETQYF
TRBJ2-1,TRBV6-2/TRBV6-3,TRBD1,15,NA,TGTGCCAGCAGCCGCGGACAGGGCCCGCGCAATGAGCAGTTCTTC,CASSRGQGPRNEQFF
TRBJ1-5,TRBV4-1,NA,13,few,TGCGCCAGCAGCCAAGAAATGGGCCAGCCCCAGCATTTT,CASSQEMGQPQHF
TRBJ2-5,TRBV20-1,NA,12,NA,TGCAGTGCCTACAGGGATCGGGAGACCCAGTACTTC,CSAYRDRETQYF
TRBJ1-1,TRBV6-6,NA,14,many,TGTGCCAGCAGTTACTCGGCCCAGGGAACTGAAGCTTTCTTT,CASSYSAQGTEAFF
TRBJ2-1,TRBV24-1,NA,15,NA,TGTGCCACCAGTGATCATGACAGCTCCTACAATGAGCAGTTCTTC,CATSDHDSSYNEQFF
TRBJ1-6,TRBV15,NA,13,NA,TGTGCCACCAGCCTGGGACCTTCTTCACCCCTCCACTTT,CATSLGPSSPLHF
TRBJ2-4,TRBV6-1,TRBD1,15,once,TGTGCCAACTCCCTCGGGACAGGGCATTCCTACGGGCAGTACTTC,CANSLGTGHSYGQYF
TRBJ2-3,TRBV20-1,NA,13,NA,TGCAGTGCTAGAGGGGACGGCACAGATACGCAGTATTTT,CSARGDGTDTQYF
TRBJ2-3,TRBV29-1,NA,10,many,TGCAGCTCCTTAACAGATACGCAGTATTTT,CSSLTDTQYF
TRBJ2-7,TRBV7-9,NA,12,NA,TGTGCCAGCAGCTTAGGCGACAGTTTTGCGTACTTC,CASSLGDSFAYF
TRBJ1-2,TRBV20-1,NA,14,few,TGCAGTGCTAGAGATTTGCGGGGGGCGGATGGCTACACCTTC,CSARDLRGADGYTF
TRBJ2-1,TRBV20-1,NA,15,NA,TGCAGTGCTCTACGAGCAGAAGGCTCCCACAATGAGCAGTTCTTC,CSALRAEGSHNEQFF
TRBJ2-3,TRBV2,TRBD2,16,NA,TGTGCCAGCAGACAACTACTAGCGGGAGGGGGGGATACGCAGTATTTT,CASRQLLAGGGDTQYF
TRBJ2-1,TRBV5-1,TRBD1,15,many,TGCGCCAGCAGCTTGGGACAGGGAACCTACAATGAGCAGTTCTTC,CASSLGQGTYNEQFF
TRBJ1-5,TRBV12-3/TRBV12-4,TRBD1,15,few,TGTGCCAGCAGTTTCTCTGGACAGGGCAATCAGCCCCAGCATTTT,CASSFSGQGNQPQHF
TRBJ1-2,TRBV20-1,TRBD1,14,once,TGCAATGCGAGGGGAACAGGGGGCGGATATGGCTACACCTTC,CNARGTGGGYGYTF
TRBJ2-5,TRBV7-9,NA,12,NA,TGTGCCAGCAGCTCCACTCCTTACACCCAGTACTTC,CASSSTPYTQYF
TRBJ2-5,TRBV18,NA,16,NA,TGTGCCAGCTCACTAACGAGGGGTAAAGGTGTGGAGACCCAGTACTTC,CASSLTRGKGVETQYF
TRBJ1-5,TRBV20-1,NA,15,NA,TGCAGTGCTAGTGTCAACCGGGACAGCAATCAGCCCCAGCATTTT,CSASVNRDSNQPQHF
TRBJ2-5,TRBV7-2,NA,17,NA,TGTGCCAGCAGCTTCGTTGGGGACACACAGGGCACAGAGACCCAGTACTTC,CASSFVGDTQGTETQYF
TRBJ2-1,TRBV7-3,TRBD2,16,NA,TGTGCCAGCAGCTTAAATCCGGGGGGCTCCTACAATGAGCAGTTCTTC,CASSLNPGGSYNEQFF
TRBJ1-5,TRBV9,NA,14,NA,TGTGCCAGCAGCGTGGGAGAGTCTGGTCAGCCCCAGCATTTT,CASSVGESGQPQHF
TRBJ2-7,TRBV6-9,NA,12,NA,TGTGCCAGCCAGAGCGCATACTACGAGCAGTACTTC,CASQSAYYEQYF
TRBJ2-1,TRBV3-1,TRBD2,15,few,TGTGCCAGCAGCCAAGATCGGGCGGGAGTATTTGAGCAGTTCTTC,CASSQDRAGVFEQFF
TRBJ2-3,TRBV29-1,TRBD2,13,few,TGCAGCGTTGAGGGGCCGGGACTAGCGATTCAGTATTTT,CSVEGPGLAIQYF